This is a list of T cell receptor beta chains from one sample in a study of Ad26.COV2.S vaccination and SARS-CoV-2 variants. Profiling relied on immunoSEQ multiplex PCR, and the TCRdb table lists in-frame clones only, not all of them. The data hold hundreds of thousands of clones, with more than 80% observed a single time. This material consisted of peripheral blood, taken in a trial of Ad26.COV2.S vaccine versus placebo. These receptors all stem from a person aged 18-65 years who received the Ad26.COV2.S COVID-19 vaccine or a placebo. Both conserved end residues are part of each CDR3. Each record gives: clone size, J gene, V gene, CDR3 length, D gene, CDR3 DNA, CDR3 protein. The D gene is left open where the match is weak. The size of a clone is reported for some rows only, either as once, few or many, or as a class for expanded clones.

.,TRBJ2-5,TRBV18,15,.,TGTGCCAGCTCACCACGCGTCCAGACAAGAGAGACCCAGTACTTC,CASSPRVQTRETQYF
.,TRBJ2-7,TRBV6-1,11,.,TGTGCCAGCAGGGTAGTCTACGAGCAGTACTTC,CASRVVYEQYF
.,TRBJ2-1,TRBV19,13,.,TGTGCCAGTAGTATAGTGAAGGGCAATGAGCAGTTCTTC,CASSIVKGNEQFF
.,TRBJ2-7,TRBV21-1,14,.,TGTGCCAGCAGCAAAGGGACCCTAACCTACGAGCAGTACTTC,CASSKGTLTYEQYF
.,TRBJ1-2,TRBV7-2,17,TRBD1,TGTGCCAGCAGCTTAGCCTTCGGGACAGGGCTAAACTATGGCTACACCTTC,CASSLAFGTGLNYGYTF
.,TRBJ1-4,TRBV10-3,15,TRBD1,TGTGCCATCAGTGAGTCGACAGGGCCGAATGAAAAACTGTTTTTT,CAISESTGPNEKLFF
.,TRBJ1-2,TRBV2,15,.,TGTGCCAGCAGTGAAACAGTAACGGCAGGGTATGGCTACACCTTC,CASSETVTAGYGYTF
.,TRBJ2-1,TRBV7-6,15,TRBD1,TGTGCCAGCAGCCCGGACAGGGGTTTGTACAATGAGCAGTTCTTC,CASSPDRGLYNEQFF
.,TRBJ1-2,TRBV6-2/TRBV6-3,12,.,TGTGCCAGCAGTTACTCCAGGGTCGGCTACACCTTC,CASSYSRVGYTF
many,TRBJ2-7,TRBV9,14,.,TGTGCCAGCAGCGTAGCTACAGGGCGCTACGAGCAGTACTTC,CASSVATGRYEQYF
.,TRBJ2-7,TRBV6-5,14,TRBD2,TGTGCCAGCTTTGGGGGGGGTTTTTCCTACGAGCAGTACTTC,CASFGGGFSYEQYF